Here is one TCR beta chain with its context. This CDR3 comprises 11 residues. Germline loops: CDR1 SGHNT, CDR2 YENEEA. V was pared by 2 bases and J by 8 bases, with 3 bases between. In the original analysis: Cell counts per sample came from amplifying reference gene primers. Using immunoSEQ multiplex PCR, the repertoire was profiled, and TCRdb retains in-frame clones only, with some absent. V and J calls and clone size are copied from that table; D and trimming were computed from the DNA. Seen here are some 200,000 clones, about 86% observed once, and the top ten hold 0.65% to 0.95%. This sample was taken from a study of blood T cell repertoires in COVID-19.

Sequencing input: peripheral blood. The rearrangement uses TRBV11-3 and TRBJ2-2; D is unclear. The clonotype comes from a woman in her seventies with acute or convalescent COVID-19. The CDR3 nucleotides read TGTGCCAGCAGCTTACTTGGGGAGCTGTTTTTT. Translating gives CASSLLGELFF.